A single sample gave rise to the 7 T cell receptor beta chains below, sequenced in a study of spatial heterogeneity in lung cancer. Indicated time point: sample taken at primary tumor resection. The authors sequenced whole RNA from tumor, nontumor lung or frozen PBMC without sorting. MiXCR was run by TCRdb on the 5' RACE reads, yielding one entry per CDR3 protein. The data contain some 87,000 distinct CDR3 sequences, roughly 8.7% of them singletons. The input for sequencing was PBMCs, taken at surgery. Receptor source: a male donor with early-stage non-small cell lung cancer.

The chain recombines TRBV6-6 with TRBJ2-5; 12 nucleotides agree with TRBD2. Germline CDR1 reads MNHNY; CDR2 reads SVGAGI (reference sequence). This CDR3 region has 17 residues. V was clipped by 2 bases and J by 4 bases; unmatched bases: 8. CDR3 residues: CASSYLSSGGAGETQYF. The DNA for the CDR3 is TGTGCCAGCAGTTACCTGTCTAGCGGGGGGGCCGGAGAGACCCAGTACTTC.

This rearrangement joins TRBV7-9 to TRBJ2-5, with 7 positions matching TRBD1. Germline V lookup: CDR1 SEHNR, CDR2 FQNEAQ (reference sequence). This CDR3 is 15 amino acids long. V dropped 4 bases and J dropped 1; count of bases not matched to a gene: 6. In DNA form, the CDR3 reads TGTGCCAGCAGCTGGAGACAGGGCCCCCAAGAGACCCAGTACTTC. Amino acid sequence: CASSWRQGPQETQYF.

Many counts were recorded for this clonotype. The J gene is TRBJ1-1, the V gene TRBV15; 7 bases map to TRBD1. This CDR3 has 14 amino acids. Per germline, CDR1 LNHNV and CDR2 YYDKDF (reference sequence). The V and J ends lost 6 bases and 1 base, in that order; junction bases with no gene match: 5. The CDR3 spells CATSPRGRNTEAFF. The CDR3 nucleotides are TGTGCCACCAGTCCTAGGGGGCGGAACACTGAAGCTTTCTTT.

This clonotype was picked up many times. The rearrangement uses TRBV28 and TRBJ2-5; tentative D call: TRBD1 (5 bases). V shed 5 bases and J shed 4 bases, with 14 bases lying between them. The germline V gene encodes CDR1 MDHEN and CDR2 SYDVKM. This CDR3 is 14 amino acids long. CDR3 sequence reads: CASSVTGDGETQYF. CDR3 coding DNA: TGTGCCAGCAGTGTTACAGGAGATGGAGAGACCCAGTACTTC.

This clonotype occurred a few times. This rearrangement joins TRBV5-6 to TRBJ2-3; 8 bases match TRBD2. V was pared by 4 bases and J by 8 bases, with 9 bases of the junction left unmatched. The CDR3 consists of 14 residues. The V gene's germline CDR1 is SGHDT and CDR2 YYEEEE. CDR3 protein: CASSAPLAGGTQYF. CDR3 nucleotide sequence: TGTGCCAGCAGCGCACCCCTAGCGGGCGGTACGCAGTATTTT.

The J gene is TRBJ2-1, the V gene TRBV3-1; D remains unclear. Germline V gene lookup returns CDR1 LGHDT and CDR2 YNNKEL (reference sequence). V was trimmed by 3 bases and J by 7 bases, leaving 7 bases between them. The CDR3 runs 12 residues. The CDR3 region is CASSHARNEQFF. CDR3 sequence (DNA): TGTGCCAGCAGCCACGCCCGGAATGAGCAGTTCTTC.

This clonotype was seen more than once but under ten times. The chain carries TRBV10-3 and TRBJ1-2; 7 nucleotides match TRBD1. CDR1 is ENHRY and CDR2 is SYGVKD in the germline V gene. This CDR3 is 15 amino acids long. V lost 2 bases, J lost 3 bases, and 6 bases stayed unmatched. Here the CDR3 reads CAISENIGGDYGYTF. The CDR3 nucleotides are TGTGCCATCAGTGAGAATATAGGGGGCGACTATGGCTACACCTTC.